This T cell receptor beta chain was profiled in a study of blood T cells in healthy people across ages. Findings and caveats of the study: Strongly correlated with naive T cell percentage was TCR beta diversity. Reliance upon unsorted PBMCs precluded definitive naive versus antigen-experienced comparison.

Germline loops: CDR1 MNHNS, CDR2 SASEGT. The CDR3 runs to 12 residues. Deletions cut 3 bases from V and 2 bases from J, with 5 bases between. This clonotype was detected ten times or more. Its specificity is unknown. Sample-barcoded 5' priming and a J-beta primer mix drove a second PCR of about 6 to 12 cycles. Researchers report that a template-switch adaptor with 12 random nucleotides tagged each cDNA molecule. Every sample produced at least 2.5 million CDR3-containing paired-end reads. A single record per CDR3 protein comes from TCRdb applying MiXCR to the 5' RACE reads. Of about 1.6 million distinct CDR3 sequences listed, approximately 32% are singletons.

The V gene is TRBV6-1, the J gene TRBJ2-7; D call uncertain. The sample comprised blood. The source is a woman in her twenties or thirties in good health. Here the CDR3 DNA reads TGTGCCAGCAGTGAGACACCCTACGAGCAGTACTTC. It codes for CASSETPYEQYF.